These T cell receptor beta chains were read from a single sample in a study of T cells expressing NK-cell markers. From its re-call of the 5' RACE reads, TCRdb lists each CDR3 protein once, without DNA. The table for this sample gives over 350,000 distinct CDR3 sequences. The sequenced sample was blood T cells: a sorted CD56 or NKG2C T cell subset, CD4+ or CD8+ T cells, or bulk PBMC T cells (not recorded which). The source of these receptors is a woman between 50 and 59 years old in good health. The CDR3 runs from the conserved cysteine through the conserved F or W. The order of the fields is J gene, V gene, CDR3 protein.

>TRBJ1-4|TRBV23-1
CASSHGLENRRATNEKLFF
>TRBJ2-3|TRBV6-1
CASSASSTDTQYF
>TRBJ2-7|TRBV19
CASSPWTSGRLTYEQYF
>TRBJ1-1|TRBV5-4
CASSPPGQPNTEAFF
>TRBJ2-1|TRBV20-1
CSGGRGVEQFF
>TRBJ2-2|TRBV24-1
CATSGTRGPGELFF
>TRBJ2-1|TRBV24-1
CATSDAGTDLTEQFF
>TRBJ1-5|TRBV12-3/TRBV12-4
CASSPPGIAQPQHF
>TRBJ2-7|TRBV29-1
CSVGQGGAGGPYEQYF
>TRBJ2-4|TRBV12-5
CASGSEGAKNIQYF
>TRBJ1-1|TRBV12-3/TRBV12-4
CASSLVGNTEAFF
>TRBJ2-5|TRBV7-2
CASSLGRRGAGGPWKETQYF
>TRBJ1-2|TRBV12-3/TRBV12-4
CASSLSAGINYGYTF
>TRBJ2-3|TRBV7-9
CASREERLAGVDTQYF
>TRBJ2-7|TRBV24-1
CATRRASGSYEQYF
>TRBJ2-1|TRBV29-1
CSISGGQGGNEQFF
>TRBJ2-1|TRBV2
CASRLGELADYNEQFF
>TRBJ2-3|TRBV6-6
CATSSGNADTQYF
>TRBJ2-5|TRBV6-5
CASSFQWTGTETQYF
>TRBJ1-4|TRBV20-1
CSAGSGLNEKLFF
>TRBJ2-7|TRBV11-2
CASSEGQGGYEQYF
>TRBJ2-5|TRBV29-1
CSVVGGEGETQYF
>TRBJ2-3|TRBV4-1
CASSQDLFRGIGTDTQYF
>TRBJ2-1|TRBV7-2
CASTPGGGSYNEQFF
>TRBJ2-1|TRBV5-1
CASSLSGTSGSSPFF
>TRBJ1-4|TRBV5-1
CASSVDGRKNEKLFF
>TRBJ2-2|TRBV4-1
CASSQVQLGGSDGELFF
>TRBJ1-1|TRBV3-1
CASSPLTGVRTEAFF